This is a list of T cell receptor beta chains from one sample in a study of T cells after yellow fever vaccination. TCRdb re-called the 5' RACE reads through MiXCR, storing one row per CDR3 protein. In the table there are about 73,000 distinct CDR3 sequences, roughly 7.7% of which are singletons. Specimen: CD8+ T cells sorted from PBMCs, collected on the day of the yellow fever booster vaccination. The receptors were sampled from a man aged 30-40 years who received the YFV17D yellow fever vaccine. The CDR3 runs from the conserved cysteine through the conserved F or W. A D gene is named only where the DNA matches it firmly. Clone size is shown for a subset of rows, as once, few, many or a class of expanded clone.

j_gene,abundance,d_gene,v_gene,CDR3nt,CDR3aa
TRBJ2-7,many,TRBD1,TRBV29-1,TGCAGCGTTGAAGACCCCCGGACAGGGCCCTACGAGCAGTACTTC,CSVEDPRTGPYEQYF
TRBJ2-3,.,TRBD2,TRBV7-9,TGTGCCAGCAGCTTAATCGGGGGAGGGGATACGCAGTATTTT,CASSLIGGGDTQYF
TRBJ2-5,.,TRBD2,TRBV5-6,TGTACCAGCAGATTCAATAGCGGGATCCAAGAGACCCAGTACTTC,CTSRFNSGIQETQYF
TRBJ2-7,few,TRBD2,TRBV13,TGTGCCAGCAGCTTAGCTGGACTAGCGGGAGGGCACGAGCAGTACTTC,CASSLAGLAGGHEQYF
TRBJ2-5,few,.,TRBV20-1,TGCAGTGCTAGACCAGGACAGAAAAATCAAGAGACCCAGTACTTC,CSARPGQKNQETQYF
TRBJ2-2,few,TRBD1,TRBV20-1,TGCAGTGCTAGAGATCTCATTGGGACAGGGGAGGCCGGGGAGCTGTTTTTT,CSARDLIGTGEAGELFF
TRBJ2-7,few,.,TRBV7-2,TGTGCCAGCAGCTTTGGAGGGGGCGACTACGAGCAGTACTTC,CASSFGGGDYEQYF
TRBJ2-3,few,.,TRBV29-1,TGCAGCGTTGAAGAGGAACTTACAGATACGCAGTATTTT,CSVEEELTDTQYF
TRBJ2-3,.,TRBD2,TRBV2,TGTGCCAGCAGTGTCTCTAGCGGAAGCACAGATACGCAGTATTTT,CASSVSSGSTDTQYF
TRBJ2-1,few,.,TRBV27,TGTGCCAGCAGTTTATCTGGTTTTAATGAGCAGTTCTTC,CASSLSGFNEQFF
TRBJ2-7,.,.,TRBV6-2/TRBV6-3,TGTGCCAGCAGTTACCCGACCTACGAGCAGTACTTC,CASSYPTYEQYF
TRBJ2-7,few,.,TRBV19,TGTGCCAGTAGCTATCCGGGCAGTTCCTACGAGCAGTACTTC,CASSYPGSSYEQYF
TRBJ2-1,few,.,TRBV14,TGTGCCAGCAGCCGCGAAACTCTCGGAGGGAGGCCTTACAATGAGCAGTTCTTC,CASSRETLGGRPYNEQFF
TRBJ2-3,.,TRBD2,TRBV20-1,TGCAGTCCCGGGAGGGGGGTTGAAGATACGCAGTATTTT,CSPGRGVEDTQYF
TRBJ2-3,.,TRBD2,TRBV4-3,TGCGCCAGCAGCCCTAGGGCGGGAGGGTCCACAGATACGCAGTATTTT,CASSPRAGGSTDTQYF
TRBJ2-5,few,.,TRBV14,TGTGCCAGCAGCCAAGGATGGGGGGATCTATGGGAGACCCAGTACTTC,CASSQGWGDLWETQYF
TRBJ2-1,many,TRBD2,TRBV27,TGTGCCAGCACGGCGGGAGGCCCCTACAATGAGCAGTTCTTC,CASTAGGPYNEQFF
TRBJ2-5,.,TRBD2,TRBV27,TGTGCCAGCAGCCAATTCGCTAGCGGCCAAGAGACCCAGTACTTC,CASSQFASGQETQYF
TRBJ2-2,few,.,TRBV11-2,TGTGCCAGCAGCACCCTATTAGGGGGAGCTACCGGGGAGCTGTTTTTT,CASSTLLGGATGELFF
TRBJ1-5,few,.,TRBV12-3/TRBV12-4,TGTGCCAGCAGTCCGGACGGATATAGCAATCAGCCCCAGCATTTT,CASSPDGYSNQPQHF
TRBJ2-5,few,.,TRBV13,TGTGCCAGCAGCATAACAGAGATTCAAGAGACCCAGTACTTC,CASSITEIQETQYF
TRBJ2-5,few,TRBD1,TRBV20-1,TGCAGTGCCCCAGGACAGGGGGAGACCCAGTACTTC,CSAPGQGETQYF
TRBJ1-1,.,.,TRBV9,TGTGCCAGCAGCGTAGACGAGTCTGAAGCTTTCTTT,CASSVDESEAFF
TRBJ2-1,.,TRBD1,TRBV6-5,TGTGCCAGCAGTTATTCCGGGACAGCCGTAGGAAATGAGCAGTTCTTC,CASSYSGTAVGNEQFF
TRBJ2-1,few,.,TRBV7-2,TGTGCCAGCAAACGACAAGGATTCCTGATTTACAATGAGCAGTTCTTC,CASKRQGFLIYNEQFF
TRBJ2-7,.,TRBD2,TRBV2,TGTGCCAGCAGGGCAGCGGGAGCCTCCTACGAGCAGTACTTC,CASRAAGASYEQYF
TRBJ2-3,.,.,TRBV9,TGTGCCAGCAGCGTATTTGGGACACTCACAGATACGCAGTATTTT,CASSVFGTLTDTQYF
TRBJ2-7,few,TRBD1,TRBV18,TGTGCCAGCTCACCCGGGACAGGCACGGTCGAGCAGTACTTC,CASSPGTGTVEQYF
TRBJ1-5,many,.,TRBV18,TGTGCCAGCTCACGGACCAGCGATCAGCCCCAGCATTTT,CASSRTSDQPQHF
TRBJ2-2,.,.,TRBV15,TGTGCCACCAGCAGAGATAGGATGGCGGGAATCACCGGGGAGCTGTTTTTT,CATSRDRMAGITGELFF
TRBJ2-3,many,.,TRBV29-1,TGCAGCTCCGAGGGGGGTAGCACAGATACGCAGTATTTT,CSSEGGSTDTQYF
TRBJ2-1,.,TRBD1,TRBV11-1,TGTGCCAGCAGCTTCGTAGGGGGCGGCTCCCCCGCCTGGAATGAGCAGTTCTTC,CASSFVGGGSPAWNEQFF
TRBJ2-5,.,TRBD1,TRBV29-1,TGCAGCGTTGAACAGGGGGAAGAGACCCAGTACTTC,CSVEQGEETQYF
TRBJ1-6,.,.,TRBV5-6,TGTGCCAGCACTCAGACCCACAGCTCCTATAATTCACCCCTCCACTTT,CASTQTHSSYNSPLHF
TRBJ2-7,many,.,TRBV5-5,TGTGCCAGCAGCCCCGGGGGAGGAGACTACGAGCAGTACTTC,CASSPGGGDYEQYF
TRBJ2-1,few,TRBD2,TRBV13,TGTGCCAGCAGCTCCACTCCGGGACTAGCGGGAGAGGGGACCGGGGATGAGCAGTTCTTC,CASSSTPGLAGEGTGDEQFF
TRBJ2-3,few,TRBD2,TRBV24-1,TGTGCCACCAGTGATTTGGGGACTAGCGGCACCAGCACAGATACGCAGTATTTT,CATSDLGTSGTSTDTQYF
TRBJ2-7,few,.,TRBV6-5,TGTGCCAGCAGTTACTCGGGGGACGAGCAGTACTTC,CASSYSGDEQYF
TRBJ1-5,.,TRBD1,TRBV30,TGTGCCTGGAGTGACAGGGGGCTAGGGCAGCCCCAGCATTTT,CAWSDRGLGQPQHF
TRBJ2-1,few,TRBD2,TRBV6-1,TGTGCCAGCAGTCCCTATCAGACTAGCGGGAATCACAATGAGCAGTTCTTC,CASSPYQTSGNHNEQFF
TRBJ1-4,.,TRBD1,TRBV19,TGTGCCAGTAGAAAGAAGCCGGGACAGGGAGATGAAAAACTGTTTTTT,CASRKKPGQGDEKLFF
TRBJ2-1,few,TRBD2,TRBV19,TGTGCCAGCCCACCCAGCGGGGGAAACAATGAGCAGTTCTTC,CASPPSGGNNEQFF
TRBJ2-7,.,TRBD2,TRBV28,TGTGCCAGCAGCCTTCGGACTAGCGGGAACTCCTACGAGCAGTACTTC,CASSLRTSGNSYEQYF
TRBJ2-1,few,TRBD2,TRBV7-9,TGTGCCAGCGTACCGGGAGGGTCCAACAATGAGCAGTTCTTC,CASVPGGSNNEQFF
TRBJ2-7,many,TRBD1,TRBV7-8,TGTGCCAGCAGCTTAGTTGGGACAGGGTTAAACGAGCAGTACTTC,CASSLVGTGLNEQYF
TRBJ1-6,.,.,TRBV27,TGTGCCAGCAGTTTGAACCCTCTGTCACCCCTCCACTTT,CASSLNPLSPLHF
TRBJ2-7,many,.,TRBV3-1,TGTGCCAGCAGCCAACCTCACAGGGACGGGGGCGAGCAGTACTTC,CASSQPHRDGGEQYF
TRBJ1-4,few,.,TRBV5-1,TGCGCCAGCAGCTGGGAAGGTGGGGGAACTAATGAAAAACTGTTTTTT,CASSWEGGGTNEKLFF
TRBJ2-1,few,.,TRBV11-2,TGTGCCAGCAGCTTAGGCGGGGTTGGGAATGAGCAGTTCTTC,CASSLGGVGNEQFF
TRBJ2-2,.,.,TRBV9,TGTGCCAGCAGCGTAGGGACTGGAGACGGGGAGCTGTTTTTT,CASSVGTGDGELFF
TRBJ1-1,few,TRBD1,TRBV9,TGTGCCAGCAGCGCACAGGGGCCTGAAGCTTTCTTT,CASSAQGPEAFF
TRBJ2-7,.,.,TRBV9,TGTGCCAGCAGCGTCGCGGGCAGATACGAGCAGTACTTC,CASSVAGRYEQYF
TRBJ2-5,few,TRBD2,TRBV11-2,TGTGCCAGCAGCTTCCCTACGGCGGGAGGGGGCCTTGAAGAGACCCAGTACTTC,CASSFPTAGGGLEETQYF
TRBJ2-1,once,.,TRBV4-3,TGCGCCAGCAGCCAAGAGCGAGTTAGCTCCTACAATGAGCAGTTCTTC,CASSQERVSSYNEQFF
TRBJ2-1,.,TRBD2,TRBV7-2,TGTGCCAGCAGCTTAGCCCTAGCGGGAGGTGGAGAGCAGTTCTTC,CASSLALAGGGEQFF
TRBJ2-1,many,.,TRBV7-9,TGTGCCAGCAACAGGGACACTGAACACAATGAGCAGTTCTTC,CASNRDTEHNEQFF
TRBJ2-7,few,TRBD1,TRBV7-2,TGTGCCAGCAGCTCAATTTGGGACAGTTACTCCTACGAGCAGTACTTC,CASSSIWDSYSYEQYF
TRBJ2-1,many,.,TRBV6-5,TGTGCCAGCAGTCAGGGGGTGGGGGGGGATGAGCAGTTCTTC,CASSQGVGGDEQFF
TRBJ2-3,.,.,TRBV10-3,TGTGCCGCTACTAGCACAGATACGCAGTATTTT,CAATSTDTQYF
TRBJ2-2,few,.,TRBV27,TGTGCCAGCAGTTTACTGGCAACGGCCGGGGAGCTGTTTTTT,CASSLLATAGELFF